This T cell receptor (beta chain) was identified in a study of T cell responses to AZD1222 COVID-19 vaccine. Produced via immunoSEQ multiplex PCR; TCRdb's table is partial and in-frame only. The table records approximately 150,000 clones, less than 95% of them present only once. Worth noting for this clone: What it recognizes is unknown.

V was shortened by 3 bases and J by 2 bases, with 7 bases between the two germline ends. This CDR3 is built from 13 residues. Study findings and constraints: Females outnumbered males among donors, who were mostly white British; clonal diversity was possibly underestimated. Dominant at 160-218 and 743-854, vaccine-associated CD4 TCRs also spanned spike. Seropositivity was recorded at baseline in only a handful of AZD1222 recipients.

The specimen comprised peripheral blood, sampled 28 days after the second AZD1222 dose. The chain has TRBV12-3 or TRBV12-4 and TRBJ1-2; possible D gene TRBD1, 6 bases. The TCR was taken from an adult who received the AZD1222 COVID-19 vaccine. The CDR3 DNA sequence: TGTGCCAGCAGTTTGGACAGAAACTATGGCTACACCTTC. Protein sequence: CASSLDRNYGYTF.